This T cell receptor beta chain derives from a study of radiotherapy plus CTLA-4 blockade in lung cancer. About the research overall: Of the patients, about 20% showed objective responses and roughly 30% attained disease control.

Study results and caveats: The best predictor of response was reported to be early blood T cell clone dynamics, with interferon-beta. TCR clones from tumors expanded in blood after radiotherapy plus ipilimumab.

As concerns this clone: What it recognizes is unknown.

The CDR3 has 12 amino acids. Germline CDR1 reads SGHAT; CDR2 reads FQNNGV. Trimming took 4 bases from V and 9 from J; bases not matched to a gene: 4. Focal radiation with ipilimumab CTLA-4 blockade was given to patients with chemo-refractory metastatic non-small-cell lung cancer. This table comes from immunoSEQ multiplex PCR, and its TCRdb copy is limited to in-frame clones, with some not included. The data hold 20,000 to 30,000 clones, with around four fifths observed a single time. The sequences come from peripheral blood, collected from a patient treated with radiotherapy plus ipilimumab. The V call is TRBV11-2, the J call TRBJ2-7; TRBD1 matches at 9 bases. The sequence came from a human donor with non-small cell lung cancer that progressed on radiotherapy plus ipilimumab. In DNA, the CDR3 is TGTGCCAGCAGCTACACAGGGGGCGGGCAGTACTTC. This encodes CASSYTGGGQYF.